Given below is one TCR beta chain in context. The entry originates in a study of T cell changes during pregnancy in multiple sclerosis. Looked up from germline, CDR1 is ENHRY and CDR2 is SYGVKD. V was trimmed by 1 base and J by 5 bases, leaving 14 bases between them. CDR3 length equals 15 residues. Repertoires were generated with immunoSEQ multiplex PCR, while TCRdb's copy carries only in-frame clones and drops some. The data contain about 38,000 clones, around nine tenths of them seen just once; the ten biggest clones take up approximately 6.7%. This specimen consisted of CD8+ T cells from peripheral blood mononuclear cells, obtained in the third trimester of pregnancy. This receptor was identified in a female donor with multiple sclerosis, enrolled in a pregnancy study. The chain couples TRBV10-3 to TRBJ1-1; the D gene is possibly TRBD1 (6 bases). CDR3 region: CAISELLGASTEAFF. CDR3 sequence (DNA): TGTGCCATCAGTGAGTTGCTGGGGGCAAGTACTGAAGCTTTCTTT.